This record covers a single TCR beta chain. The sample belongs to a study of T cells after yellow fever vaccination. MiXCR was run by TCRdb on the 5' RACE reads, yielding one entry per CDR3 protein. The sample comprises hundreds of thousands of distinct CDR3 sequences, 9.5% to 13% of which are singletons, and around 20% rests with the top ten. The germline CDR1 and CDR2 sequences are LNHNV and YYDKDF (reference sequence). Losses at the gene ends were 4 bases for V and 1 base for J; bases not matched to a gene: 7. The CDR3 loop spans 16 amino acids. The TCR was taken from a man aged 18 to 35 who received the YFV17D yellow fever vaccine. The genes are TRBV15 and TRBJ2-5; 9 bases line up with TRBD1. This specimen consisted of PBMCs, obtained on the day of the first yellow fever vaccination. CDR3 amino acids: CATSIRQGGRQETQYF. The CDR3 DNA is TGTGCCACCAGCATCAGACAGGGGGGACGCCAAGAGACCCAGTACTTC.